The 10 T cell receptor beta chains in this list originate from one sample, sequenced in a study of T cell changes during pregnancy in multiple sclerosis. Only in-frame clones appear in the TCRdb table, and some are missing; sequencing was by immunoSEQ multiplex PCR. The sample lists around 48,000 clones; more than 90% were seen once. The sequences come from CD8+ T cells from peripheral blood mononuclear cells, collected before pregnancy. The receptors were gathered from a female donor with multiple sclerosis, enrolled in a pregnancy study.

The CDR3 DNA is TGTGCCAGCATATCATCAGGGAAAAGTTTCTACGAGCAGTACTTC. It codes for CASISSGKSFYEQYF. The chain is built from TRBV5-6 and TRBJ2-7; a possible D gene is TRBD1 (5 bases). CDR1 is SGHDT, CDR2 YYEEEE, per germline. Deletions cut 6 bases from V and 3 bases from J, with 19 bases between. The CDR3 has 15 amino acids.

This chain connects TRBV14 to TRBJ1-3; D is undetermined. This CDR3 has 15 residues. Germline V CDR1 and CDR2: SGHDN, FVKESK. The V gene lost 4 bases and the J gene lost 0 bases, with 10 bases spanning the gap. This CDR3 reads CASSPIPSSGNTIYF. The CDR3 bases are TGTGCCAGCAGCCCGATCCCTAGCTCTGGAAACACCATATATTTT.

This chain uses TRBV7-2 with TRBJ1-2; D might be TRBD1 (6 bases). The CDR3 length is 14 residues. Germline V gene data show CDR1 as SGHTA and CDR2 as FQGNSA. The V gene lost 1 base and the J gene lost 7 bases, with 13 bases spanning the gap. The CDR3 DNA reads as TGTGCCAGCAGCTTAGTGTTTGGGGGCCTTGGCTACACCTTC. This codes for CASSLVFGGLGYTF.

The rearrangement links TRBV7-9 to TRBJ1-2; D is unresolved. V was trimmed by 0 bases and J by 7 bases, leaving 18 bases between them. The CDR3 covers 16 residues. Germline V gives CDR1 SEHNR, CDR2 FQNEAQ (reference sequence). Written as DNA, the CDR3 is TGTGCCAGCAGCTTAGCGTACCGGGAGATTGACGCTGGCTACACCTTC. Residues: CASSLAYREIDAGYTF.

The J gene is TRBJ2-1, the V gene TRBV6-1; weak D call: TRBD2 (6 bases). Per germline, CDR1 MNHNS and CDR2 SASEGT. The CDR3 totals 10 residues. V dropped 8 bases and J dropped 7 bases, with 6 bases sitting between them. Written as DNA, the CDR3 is TGTGCCAGCGGAGGGAATGAGCAGTTCTTC. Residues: CASGGNEQFF.

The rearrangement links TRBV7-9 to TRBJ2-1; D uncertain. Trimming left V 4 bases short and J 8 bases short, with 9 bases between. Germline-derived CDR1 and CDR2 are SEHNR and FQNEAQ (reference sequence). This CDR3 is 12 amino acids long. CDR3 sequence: CASSSESHEQFF. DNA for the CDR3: TGTGCCAGCAGCTCGGAGTCCCATGAGCAGTTCTTC.

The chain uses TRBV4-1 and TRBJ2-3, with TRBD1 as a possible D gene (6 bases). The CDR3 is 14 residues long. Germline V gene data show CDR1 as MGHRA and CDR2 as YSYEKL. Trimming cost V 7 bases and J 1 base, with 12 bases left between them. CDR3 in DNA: TGCGCCAGCACCCAGGGGCAGGGCACAGATACGCAGTATTTT. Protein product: CASTQGQGTDTQYF.

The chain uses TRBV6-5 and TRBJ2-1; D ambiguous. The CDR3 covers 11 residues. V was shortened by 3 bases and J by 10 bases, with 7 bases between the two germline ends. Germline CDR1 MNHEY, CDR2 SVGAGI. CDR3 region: CASSYAREQFF. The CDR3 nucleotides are TGTGCCAGCAGTTATGCTAGAGAGCAGTTCTTC.

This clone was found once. This CDR3 reads CASSQGGLGEGNEQFF. In DNA, the CDR3 is TGTGCCAGCAGCCAAGGGGGACTTGGCGAGGGCAATGAGCAGTTCTTC. V gene TRBV4-2 combines with J gene TRBJ2-1, with TRBD2 as a possible D gene (6 bases). The V and J ends lost 1 base and 6 bases respectively, with 16 bases between them. This CDR3 has 16 amino acids. Germline loops: CDR1 LGHNA, CDR2 YNFKEQ.

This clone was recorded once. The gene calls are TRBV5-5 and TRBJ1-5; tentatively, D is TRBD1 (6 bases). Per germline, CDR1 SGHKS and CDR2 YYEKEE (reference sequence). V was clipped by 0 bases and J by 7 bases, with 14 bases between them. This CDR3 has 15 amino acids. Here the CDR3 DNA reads TGTGCCAGCAGCTTGGAGGGGGGGGCAGGCCAGCCCCAGCATTTT. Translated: CASSLEGGAGQPQHF.